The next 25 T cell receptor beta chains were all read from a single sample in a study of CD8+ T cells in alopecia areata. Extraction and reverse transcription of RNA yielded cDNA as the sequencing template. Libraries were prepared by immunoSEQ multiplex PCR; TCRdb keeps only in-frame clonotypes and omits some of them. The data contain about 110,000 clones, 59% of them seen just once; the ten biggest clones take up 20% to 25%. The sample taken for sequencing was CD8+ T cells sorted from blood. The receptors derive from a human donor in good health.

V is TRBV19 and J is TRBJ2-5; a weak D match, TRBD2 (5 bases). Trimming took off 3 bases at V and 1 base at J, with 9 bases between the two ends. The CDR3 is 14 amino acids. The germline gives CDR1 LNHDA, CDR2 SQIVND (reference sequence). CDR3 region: CASSIFGVQETQYF. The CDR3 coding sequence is TGTGCCAGTAGTATCTTCGGGGTCCAAGAGACCCAGTACTTC.

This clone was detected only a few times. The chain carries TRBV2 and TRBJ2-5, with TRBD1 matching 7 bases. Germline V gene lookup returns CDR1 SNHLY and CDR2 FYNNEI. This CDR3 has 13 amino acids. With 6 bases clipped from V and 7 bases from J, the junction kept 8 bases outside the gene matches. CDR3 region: CASRETGLVTQYF. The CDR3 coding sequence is TGTGCCAGCAGAGAGACAGGGTTGGTGACCCAGTACTTC.

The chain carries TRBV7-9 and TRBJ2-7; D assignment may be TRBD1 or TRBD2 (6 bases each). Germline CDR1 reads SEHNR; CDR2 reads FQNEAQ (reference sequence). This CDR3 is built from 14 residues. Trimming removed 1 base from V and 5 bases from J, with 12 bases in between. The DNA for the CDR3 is TGTGCCAGCAGCTTAGAAGGGGGGAGCCACGAGCAGTACTTC. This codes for CASSLEGGSHEQYF.

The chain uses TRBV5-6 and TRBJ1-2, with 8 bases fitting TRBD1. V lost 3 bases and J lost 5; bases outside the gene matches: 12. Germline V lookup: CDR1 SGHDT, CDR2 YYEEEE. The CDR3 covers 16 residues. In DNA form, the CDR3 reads TGTGCCAGCAGCTCCGAAGGGGGACAGGAAGATTATGGCTACACCTTC. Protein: CASSSEGGQEDYGYTF.

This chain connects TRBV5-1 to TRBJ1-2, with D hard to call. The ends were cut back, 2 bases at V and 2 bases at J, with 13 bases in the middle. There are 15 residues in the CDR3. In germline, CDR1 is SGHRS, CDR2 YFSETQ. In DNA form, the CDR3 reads TGCGCCAGCAGCTTTTCGGATCGGAGAAACTATGGCTACACCTTC. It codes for CASSFSDRRNYGYTF.

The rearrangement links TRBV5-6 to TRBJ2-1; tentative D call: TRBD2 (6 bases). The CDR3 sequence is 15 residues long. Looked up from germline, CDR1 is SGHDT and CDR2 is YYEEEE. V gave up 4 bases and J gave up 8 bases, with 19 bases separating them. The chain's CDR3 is CASSGGTAEGDEQFF. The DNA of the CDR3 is TGTGCCAGCAGCGGAGGGACGGCTGAGGGAGATGAGCAGTTCTTC.

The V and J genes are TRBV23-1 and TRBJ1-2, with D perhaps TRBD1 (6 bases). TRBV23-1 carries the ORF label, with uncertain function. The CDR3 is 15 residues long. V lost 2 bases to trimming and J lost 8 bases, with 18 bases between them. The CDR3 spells CASSQGQGRLWGYTF. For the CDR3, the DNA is TGCGCCAGCAGTCAAGGGCAGGGGCGACTCTGGGGCTACACCTTC.

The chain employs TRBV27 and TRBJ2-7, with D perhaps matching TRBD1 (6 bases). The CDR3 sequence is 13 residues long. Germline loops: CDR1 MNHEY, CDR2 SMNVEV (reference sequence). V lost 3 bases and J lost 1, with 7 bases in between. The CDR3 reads CASSLDSSYEQYF. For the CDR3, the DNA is TGTGCCAGCAGTTTGGACAGTTCCTACGAGCAGTACTTC.

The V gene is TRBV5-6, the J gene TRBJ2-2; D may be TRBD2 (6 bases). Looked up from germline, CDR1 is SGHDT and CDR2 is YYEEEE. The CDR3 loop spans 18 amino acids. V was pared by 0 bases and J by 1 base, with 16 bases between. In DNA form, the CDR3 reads TGTGCCAGCAGCTTGGGGGCTAGCGACCATATGAACACCGGGGAGCTGTTTTTT. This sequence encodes CASSLGASDHMNTGELFF. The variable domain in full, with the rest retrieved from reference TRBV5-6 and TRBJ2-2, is DAGVTQSPTHLIKTRGQQVTLRCSPKSGHDTVSWYQQALGQGPQFIFQYYEEEERQRGNFPDRFSGHQFPNYSSELNVNALLLGDSALYLCASSLGASDHMNTGELFFGEGSRLTVL.

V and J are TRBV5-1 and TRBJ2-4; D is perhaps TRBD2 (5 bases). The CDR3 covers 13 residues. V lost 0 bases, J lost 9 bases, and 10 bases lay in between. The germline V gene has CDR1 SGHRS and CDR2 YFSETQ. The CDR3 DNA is TGCGCCAGCAGCTTGGTGCTGGGGAGCATTCAGTACTTC. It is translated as CASSLVLGSIQYF.

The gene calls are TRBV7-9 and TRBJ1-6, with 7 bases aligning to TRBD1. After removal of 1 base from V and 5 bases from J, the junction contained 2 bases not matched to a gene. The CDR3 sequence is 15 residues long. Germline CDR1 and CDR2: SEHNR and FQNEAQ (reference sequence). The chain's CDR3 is CASSLGGGDNSPLHF. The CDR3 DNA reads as TGTGCCAGCAGCTTAGGAGGGGGCGATAATTCACCCCTCCACTTT.

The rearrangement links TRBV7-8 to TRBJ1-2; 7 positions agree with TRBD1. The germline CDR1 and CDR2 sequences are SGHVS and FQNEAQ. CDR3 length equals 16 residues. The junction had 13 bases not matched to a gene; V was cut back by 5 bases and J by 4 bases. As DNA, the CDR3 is TGTGCCAGCAGCACAGGGGCCCGACGCTTAGGCTATGGCTACACCTTC. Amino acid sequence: CASSTGARRLGYGYTF.

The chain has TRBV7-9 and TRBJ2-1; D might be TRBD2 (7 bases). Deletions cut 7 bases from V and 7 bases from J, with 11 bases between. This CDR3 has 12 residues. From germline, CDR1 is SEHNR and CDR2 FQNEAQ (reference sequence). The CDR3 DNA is TGTGCCAGCATCGGGGGGCGAAATGAGCAGTTCTTC. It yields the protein CASIGGRNEQFF.

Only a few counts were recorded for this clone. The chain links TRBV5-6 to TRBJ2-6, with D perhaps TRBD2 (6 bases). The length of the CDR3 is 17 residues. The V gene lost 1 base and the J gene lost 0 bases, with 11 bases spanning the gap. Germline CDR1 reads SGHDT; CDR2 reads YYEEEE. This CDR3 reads CASSLLGDFSGANVLTF. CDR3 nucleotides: TGTGCCAGCAGCTTGTTGGGGGACTTCTCTGGGGCCAACGTCCTGACTTTC.

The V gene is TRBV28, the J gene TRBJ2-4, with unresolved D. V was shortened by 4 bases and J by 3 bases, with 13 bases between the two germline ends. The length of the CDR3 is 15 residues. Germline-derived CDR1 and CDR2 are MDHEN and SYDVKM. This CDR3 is CASSSPVELKNIQYF. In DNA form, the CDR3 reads TGTGCCAGCAGTTCCCCCGTAGAGCTCAAAAACATTCAGTACTTC.

CDR3 sequence reads: CASRLWDFAYNEQFF. The CDR3 DNA reads as TGCGCCAGCAGGTTGTGGGACTTTGCCTACAATGAGCAGTTCTTC. The rearrangement joins TRBV5-1 to TRBJ2-1, with D possibly TRBD2 on 6 matching bases. Germline loops: CDR1 SGHRS, CDR2 YFSETQ. The CDR3 is 15 residues long. Trimming took 5 bases from V and 2 from J, leaving 14 bases between them.

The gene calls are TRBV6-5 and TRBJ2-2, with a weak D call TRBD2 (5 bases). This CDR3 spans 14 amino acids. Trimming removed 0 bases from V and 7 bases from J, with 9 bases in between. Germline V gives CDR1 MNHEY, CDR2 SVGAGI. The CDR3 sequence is CASSYSVGNGELFF. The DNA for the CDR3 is TGTGCCAGCAGTTACTCGGTCGGGAACGGGGAGCTGTTTTTT.

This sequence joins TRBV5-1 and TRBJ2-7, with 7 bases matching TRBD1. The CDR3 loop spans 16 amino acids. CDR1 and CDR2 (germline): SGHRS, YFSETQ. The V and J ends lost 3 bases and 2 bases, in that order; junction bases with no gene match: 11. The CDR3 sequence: CASSSPTGTVTYEQYF. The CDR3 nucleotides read TGCGCCAGCAGCTCCCCAACCGGGACAGTTACCTACGAGCAGTACTTC.

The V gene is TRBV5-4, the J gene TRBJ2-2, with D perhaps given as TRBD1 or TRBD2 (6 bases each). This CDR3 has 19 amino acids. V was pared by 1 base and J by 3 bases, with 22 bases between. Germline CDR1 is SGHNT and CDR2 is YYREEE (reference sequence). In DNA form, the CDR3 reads TGTGCCAGCAGCTTGTTCCGGGGGCCGATCTCAAGTGACACCGGGGAGCTGTTTTTT. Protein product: CASSLFRGPISSDTGELFF. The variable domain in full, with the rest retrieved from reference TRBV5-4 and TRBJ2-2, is ETGVTQSPTHLIKTRGQQVTLRCSSQSGHNTVSWYQQALGQGPQFIFQYYREEENGRGNFPPRFSGLQFPNYSSELNVNALELDDSALYLCASSLFRGPISSDTGELFFGEGSRLTVL.

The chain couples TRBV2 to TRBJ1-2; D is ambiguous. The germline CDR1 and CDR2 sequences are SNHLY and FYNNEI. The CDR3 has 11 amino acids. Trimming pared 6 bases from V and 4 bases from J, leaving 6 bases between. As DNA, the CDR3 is TGTGCCAGCAGGGATGGCTATGGCTACACCTTC. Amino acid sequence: CASRDGYGYTF.

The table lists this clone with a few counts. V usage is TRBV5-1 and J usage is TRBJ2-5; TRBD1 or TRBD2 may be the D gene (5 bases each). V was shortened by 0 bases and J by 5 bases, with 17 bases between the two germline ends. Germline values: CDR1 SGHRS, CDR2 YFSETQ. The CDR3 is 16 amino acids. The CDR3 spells CASSLAPGSPLETQYF. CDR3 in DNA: TGCGCCAGCAGCTTGGCCCCAGGGAGCCCTTTGGAGACCCAGTACTTC.

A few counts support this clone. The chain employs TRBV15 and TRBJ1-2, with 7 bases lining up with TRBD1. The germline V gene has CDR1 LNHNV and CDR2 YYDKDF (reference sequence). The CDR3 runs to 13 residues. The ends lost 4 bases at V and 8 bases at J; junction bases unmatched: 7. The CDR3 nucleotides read TGTGCCACCAGCAAGGATTGGACAGGCGGCTACACCTTC. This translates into CATSKDWTGGYTF.

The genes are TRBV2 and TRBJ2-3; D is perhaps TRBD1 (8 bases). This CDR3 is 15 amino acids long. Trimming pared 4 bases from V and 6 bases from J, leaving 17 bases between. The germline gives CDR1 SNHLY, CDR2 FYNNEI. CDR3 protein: CASSADRGGKDTQYF. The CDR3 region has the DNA TGTGCCAGCAGTGCCGACAGGGGAGGGAAGGATACGCAGTATTTT.

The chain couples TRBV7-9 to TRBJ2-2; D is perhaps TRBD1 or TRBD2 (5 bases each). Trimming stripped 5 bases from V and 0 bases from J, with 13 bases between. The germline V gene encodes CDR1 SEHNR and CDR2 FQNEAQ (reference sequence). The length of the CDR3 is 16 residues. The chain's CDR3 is CASSPRDGPNTGELFF. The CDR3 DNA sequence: TGTGCCAGCAGCCCACGGGACGGACCGAACACCGGGGAGCTGTTTTTT.

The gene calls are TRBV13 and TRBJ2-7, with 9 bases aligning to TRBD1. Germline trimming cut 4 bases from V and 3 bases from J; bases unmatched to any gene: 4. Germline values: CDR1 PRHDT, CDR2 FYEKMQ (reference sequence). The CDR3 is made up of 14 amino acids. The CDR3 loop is CASSSGTGIYEQYF. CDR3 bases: TGTGCCAGCAGCTCCGGGACAGGGATCTACGAGCAGTACTTC.